The clone carrying this TCR beta chain is a singleton in its sample. As yet, its antigen is unknown. Some clones are missing from TCRdb's copy, which holds only in-frame ones; the method was immunoSEQ multiplex PCR. The sample contains fewer than 250,000 clones, around 92% of which appear only once. Trimming took off 3 bases at V and 4 bases at J, with 10 bases between the two ends. The CDR3 spans 14 residues. CDR1 is MNHEY, CDR2 SMNVEV, per germline (reference sequence). This record belongs to a study of T cell responses to AZD1222 COVID-19 vaccine. Study background: Pooling was applied to second doses at about 4 or about 12 weeks. Whole-study findings and limits: Clonal diversity was possibly underestimated, and the donors were mostly white British, with more females. As reported, nearly half of all spike-specific TCRs target variant regions that are unmutated. Distributed over spike, vaccine-associated CD4 TCRs predominated at 160-218 and 743-854.

V usage is TRBV27 and J usage is TRBJ1-3; possible D gene TRBD1, 6 bases. The sample here was peripheral blood, taken on day 0 of AZD1222 vaccination. The sequence derives from an adult in good health. CDR3 sequence (DNA): TGTGCCAGCAGTTTCTGGGGGCCAGGAAACACCATATATTTT. This gives the protein CASSFWGPGNTIYF.